These 18 T cell receptor beta chains originate from one sample sequenced in a study of somatic mutations in cytotoxic T cells in rheumatoid arthritis. Assay: immunoSEQ multiplex PCR; the TCRdb copy retains only in-frame clones and omits some. The sample lists approximately 13,000 clones; around four fifths were seen once. The sequenced sample was CD8+ T cells sorted from blood. The origin of the receptors is an adult with rheumatoid arthritis.

V is TRBV11-2 and J is TRBJ1-1; no firm D call. V lost 1 base to trimming and J lost 6 bases, with 12 bases between them. Germline values: CDR1 SGHAT, CDR2 FQNNGV. This CDR3 spans 14 amino acids. DNA for the CDR3: TGTGCCAGCAGCTTAGGTCTAGGTAAAGCTGAAGCTTTCTTT. As protein: CASSLGLGKAEAFF.

The chain carries TRBV7-5 and TRBJ1-1; TRBD1 reflects the table's D call only, with no check against the DNA. TRBV7-5 counts as a pseudogene. The CDR3 runs 17 residues. CDR3 loop: CVRSLTGHTERDTEAFF. CDR3 nucleotide sequence: TGTGTCAGAAGCTTGACGGGACACACAGAGCGCGACACTGAAGCTTTCTTT.

This clone was seen a single time. The chain uses TRBV29-1 and TRBJ2-2; TRBD1 matches 8 bases. The CDR3 sequence is 15 residues long. Per germline, CDR1 SQVTM and CDR2 ANQGSEA. V lost 0 bases and J lost 7; bases outside the gene matches: 7. The CDR3 here is CSVEEGQGAFGELFF. In nucleotides, the CDR3 is TGCAGCGTTGAAGAGGGTCAGGGGGCATTCGGGGAGCTGTTTTTT.

The genes are TRBV19 and TRBJ2-5; 10 nucleotides agree with TRBD1. V was clipped by 3 bases and J by 3 bases; unmatched bases: 4. CDR3 size: 15 residues. CDR1 is LNHDA and CDR2 is SQIVND in the germline V gene (reference sequence). CDR3 protein: CASSIGGQGKETQYF. CDR3 nucleotides: TGTGCCAGTAGTATTGGGGGACAGGGGAAAGAGACCCAGTACTTC. Full variable domain (rest looked up from reference TRBV19 and TRBJ2-5): DGGITQSPKYLFRKEGQNVTLSCEQNLNHDAMYWYRQDPGQGLRLIYYSQIVNDFQKGDIAEGYSVSREKKESFPLTVTSAQKNPTAFYLCASSIGGQGKETQYFGPGTRLLVL.

The chain uses TRBV5-8 and TRBJ2-7; 11 bases match TRBD2. V gave up 1 base and J gave up 0 bases; unmatched junction bases: 9. The CDR3 has 18 residues. Per germline, CDR1 SGHTS and CDR2 YDEGEE. The CDR3 protein is CASSLMGLAVRGSYEQYV. CDR3 DNA: TGTGCCAGCAGCTTGATGGGACTAGCGGTTCGGGGCTCCTACGAGCAGTACGTC.

On this clone: The junction differs from germline at one of its ends, possibly a read error. The rearrangement uses TRBV5-1 and TRBJ2-1; D ambiguous. Per the germline V gene, CDR1 is SGHRS and CDR2 is YFSETQ. This CDR3 comprises 13 residues. The CDR3 loop is CASSSGRKDEQFF. The CDR3 DNA reads as TGTGCCAGCAGCTCCGGACGGAAGGATGAGCAGTTCTTC.

V is TRBV21-1 and J is TRBJ2-1; the table's TRBD2 call for D was not verified on the DNA. TRBV21-1 has pseudogene status. The CDR3 extends over 14 amino acids. The CDR3 protein is CASSRGLATILGFF. In DNA, the CDR3 is TGTGCCAGCAGCAGGGGACTAGCGACTATCCTGGGGTTCTTC.

This clone was recorded a few times. The chain uses TRBV7-2 and TRBJ1-4; TRBD1 aligns across 9 bases. The germline CDR1 and CDR2 sequences are SGHTA and FQGNSA. The CDR3 runs 14 residues. V dropped 4 bases and J dropped 10; count of bases not matched to a gene: 7. CDR3 amino acids: CASSSWGQGGKLFF. For the CDR3, the DNA is TGTGCCAGCAGCTCGTGGGGACAGGGAGGAAAACTGTTTTTT.

The V call is TRBV6-5, the J call TRBJ2-1, with D perhaps TRBD2 (5 bases). CDR3 length: 14 residues. CDR1 and CDR2 (germline): MNHEY, SVGAGI. V dropped 6 bases and J dropped 1 base, with 10 bases sitting between them. The CDR3 protein is CASREGSSYNEQFF. In DNA, the CDR3 is TGTGCCAGCAGAGAGGGATCTTCCTACAATGAGCAGTTCTTC.

The chain combines TRBV5-4 with TRBJ1-2; no clear D. CDR1 is SGHNT, CDR2 YYREEE, per germline (reference sequence). The CDR3 totals 13 residues. V shed 2 bases and J shed 9 bases, with 14 bases lying between them. For the CDR3, the DNA is TGTGCCAGCAGCTTAACGCCCGACCGGAGCTACACCTTC. Its protein product is CASSLTPDRSYTF. The variable domain in full, with the rest retrieved from reference TRBV5-4 and TRBJ1-2, is ETGVTQSPTHLIKTRGQQVTLRCSSQSGHNTVSWYQQALGQGPQFIFQYYREEENGRGNFPPRFSGLQFPNYSSELNVNALELDDSALYLCASSLTPDRSYTFGSGTRLTVV.

This clone appeared a single time. This rearrangement joins TRBV13 to TRBJ1-1, with unresolved D. V gave up 5 bases and J gave up 0 bases, with 10 bases separating them. The CDR3 is 14 amino acids. In germline, CDR1 is PRHDT, CDR2 FYEKMQ (reference sequence). The CDR3 DNA reads as TGTGCCAGCAGCCTCACCCAGGTGAACACTGAAGCTTTCTTT. Translating gives CASSLTQVNTEAFF.

The chain links TRBV18 to TRBJ1-1, with D possibly TRBD1 on 6 matching bases. Trimming took off 5 bases at V and 3 bases at J, with 19 bases between the two ends. The CDR3 is 16 amino acids. Germline CDR1 and CDR2: KGHSH and LQKENI. CDR3 sequence reads: CASSSAITGYYTEAFF. For the CDR3, the DNA is TGTGCCAGCTCATCAGCGATCACAGGGTATTACACTGAAGCTTTCTTT.

In its sample, this clone is medium-sized. The CDR3 region is CASRLGATNEKLFF. Here the CDR3 DNA reads TGTGCCAGCAGACTAGGAGCAACTAATGAAAAACTGTTTTTT. The genes are TRBV2 and TRBJ1-4; D is undetermined. Trimming stripped 6 bases from V and 0 bases from J, with 8 bases between. The germline V gene has CDR1 SNHLY and CDR2 FYNNEI. The CDR3 is made up of 14 amino acids.

The chain has TRBV5-4 and TRBJ2-5, with 15 bases fitting TRBD2. The CDR3 totals 18 residues. Looked up from germline, CDR1 is SGHNT and CDR2 is YYREEE (reference sequence). V gave up 0 bases and J gave up 5 bases; unmatched junction bases: 8. The DNA of the CDR3 is TGTGCCAGCAGCTTGGGGGCGGGACTAGCGGGGGGTGGCGAGACCCAGTACTTC. It translates to CASSLGAGLAGGGETQYF.

The gene calls are TRBV27 and TRBJ1-5, with D unclear. This CDR3 is 12 amino acids long. Germline loops: CDR1 MNHEY, CDR2 SMNVEV (reference sequence). Trimming left V 6 bases short and J 10 bases short, with 13 bases between. The CDR3, as DNA: TGTGCCAGCAGCTTCGAACGGGGACCCCAGCATTTT. Residues: CASSFERGPQHF.

V usage is TRBV2 and J usage is TRBJ1-5; D is ambiguous. Germline V gene sequence: CDR1 SNHLY, CDR2 FYNNEI. There are 13 residues in the CDR3. The CDR3 sequence: CAAGRDSNQPQHF. CDR3 nucleotides: TGTGCAGCCGGGCGGGATAGCAATCAGCCCCAGCATTTT.

The rearrangement uses TRBV4-1 and TRBJ1-2; 7 nucleotides match TRBD1. Trimming at V came to 0 bases and at J to 8 bases, leaving 15 bases not matched to a gene. This CDR3 contains 17 residues. The V gene's germline CDR1 is MGHRA and CDR2 YSYEKL. The CDR3 spells CASSQDSGTGDAEGYTF. CDR3 DNA: TGCGCCAGCAGCCAAGATAGTGGAACAGGGGACGCTGAGGGCTACACCTTC.

V usage is TRBV4-1 and J usage is TRBJ2-1, with D tentatively TRBD1 or TRBD2 (5 bases each). CDR3 length: 15 amino acids. CDR1 and CDR2 from the germline V gene are MGHRA and YSYEKL. V was pared by 6 bases and J by 5 bases, with 17 bases between. This chain's CDR3 is CASSVGPPPDNEQFF. The CDR3 bases are TGCGCCAGCAGTGTGGGACCGCCTCCGGACAATGAGCAGTTCTTC.